These 18 T cell receptor beta chains originate from one sample sequenced in a study of blood T cell repertoires in COVID-19. Libraries were prepared by immunoSEQ multiplex PCR; TCRdb keeps only in-frame clonotypes and omits some of them. The table records around 330,000 clones, over 75% of them present only once. Material for sequencing was PBMCs or T cells enriched from blood (not recorded which). All receptors derive from a woman aged 40 to 49 who had recovered from COVID-19.

This clone was seen a single time. The V gene is TRBV5-1, the J gene TRBJ2-2; D is undetermined. Trimming stripped 0 bases from V and 2 bases from J, with 8 bases between. The CDR3 is 15 residues long. Germline V gene sequence: CDR1 SGHRS, CDR2 YFSETQ. The CDR3 protein is CASSLAQANTGELFF. For the CDR3, the DNA is TGCGCCAGCAGCTTGGCCCAGGCTAACACCGGGGAGCTGTTTTTT. The full variable domain, in which reference TRBV5-1 and TRBJ2-2 provide the parts outside the CDR3, is KAGVTQTPRYLIKTRGQQVTLSCSPISGHRSVSWYQQTPGQGLQFLFEYFSETQRNKGNFPGRFSGRQFSNSRSEMNVSTLELGDSALYLCASSLAQANTGELFFGEGSRLTVL.

This sequence joins TRBV7-9 and TRBJ2-5; 7 bases match TRBD2. Trimming at V came to 5 bases and at J to 2 bases, leaving 5 bases not matched to a gene. The CDR3 is 14 amino acids. CDR1 and CDR2 (germline): SEHNR, FQNEAQ (reference sequence). CDR3: CASSPGTKQETQYF. DNA of the CDR3: TGTGCCAGCAGCCCCGGGACTAAACAAGAGACCCAGTACTTC.

The chain joins TRBV7-9 to TRBJ1-1; tentative D call: TRBD1 (5 bases). Germline CDR1 and CDR2: SEHNR and FQNEAQ (reference sequence). V lost 5 bases to trimming and J lost 0 bases, with 10 bases between them. This CDR3 has 14 amino acids. DNA of the CDR3: TGTGCCAGCAGCCGGGGGACCTTGAACACTGAAGCTTTCTTT. Amino acids: CASSRGTLNTEAFF.

This rearrangement joins TRBV30 to TRBJ2-1; 10 bases line up with TRBD2. CDR1 and CDR2 from the germline V gene are GTSNPN and SVGIG (reference sequence). The V gene end was trimmed by 3 bases and the J gene end by 10 bases; junction bases not matched to a gene: 12. This CDR3 spans 15 amino acids. CDR3 coding DNA: TGTGCCTGGAGCAAGGAACTAGCGGGACTTCGGGAGCAGTTCTTC. The encoded protein is CAWSKELAGLREQFF.

DNA of the CDR3: TGTGCCACCTCCCCGCAGGGCAGCGGCAATCAGCCCCAGCATTTT. Translating it yields CATSPQGSGNQPQHF. This chain connects TRBV24-1 to TRBJ1-5, with D possibly TRBD1 on 5 matching bases. Germline values: CDR1 KGHDR, CDR2 SFDVKD. The CDR3 is 15 residues long. The V and J ends lost 9 bases and 2 bases respectively, with 16 bases between them.

Worth noting for this clone: At one of its ends the junction is not consistent with the germline gene, which may arise from a read error. J is TRBJ2-7 and V is TRBV28, with 9 nucleotides matching TRBD1. Germline V gene sequence: CDR1 MDHEN, CDR2 SYDVKM. There are 14 residues in the CDR3. CDR3 DNA: TGTGCCAGCAGCTTATGGACAGGGGACAACGAGCAGTACTTC. It specifies CASSLWTGDNEQYF.

This CDR3 reads CASSLAGNYGYTF. In DNA, the CDR3 is TGTGCCAGCAGTTTAGCCGGGAACTATGGCTACACCTTC. This chain uses TRBV27 with TRBJ1-2; D remains ambiguous. The CDR3 covers 13 residues. Trimming shortened V by 2 bases and J by 2 bases, and 6 bases separated the two germline ends. CDR1 and CDR2 (germline): MNHEY, SMNVEV (reference sequence).

V usage is TRBV2 and J usage is TRBJ1-4; 7 bases align to TRBD1. The V gene's germline CDR1 is SNHLY and CDR2 FYNNEI. Germline trimming cut 10 bases from V and 4 bases from J; bases unmatched to any gene: 15. The CDR3 sequence is 16 residues long. CDR3: CATTSQTGIFNEKLFF. The CDR3 DNA follows: TGTGCCACCACTTCTCAGACAGGGATTTTTAATGAAAAACTGTTTTTT.

This clone is a singleton in its sample. The gene calls are TRBV5-1 and TRBJ2-3, with D perhaps TRBD2 (6 bases). V shed 5 bases and J shed 4 bases, with 11 bases lying between them. The CDR3 has 13 amino acids. Germline loops: CDR1 SGHRS, CDR2 YFSETQ. The CDR3 is CASRGGVSDTQYF. CDR3 DNA: TGCGCCAGCAGGGGCGGGGTATCAGATACGCAGTATTTT. The full variable domain, rest sourced from reference TRBV5-1 and TRBJ2-3, is KAGVTQTPRYLIKTRGQQVTLSCSPISGHRSVSWYQQTPGQGLQFLFEYFSETQRNKGNFPGRFSGRQFSNSRSEMNVSTLELGDSALYLCASRGGVSDTQYFGPGTRLTVL.

Only a few counts were recorded for this clone. The sample has other DNA sequences that encode this CDR3 too. The chain joins TRBV19 to TRBJ1-2, with 8 bases aligning to TRBD1. Germline V gene sequence: CDR1 LNHDA, CDR2 SQIVND (reference sequence). CDR3 size: 13 residues. V was pared by 4 bases and J by 5 bases, with 3 bases of the junction left unmatched. The CDR3 sequence: CASSRDRNYGYTF. The CDR3 DNA follows: TGTGCCAGTAGTAGGGACAGGAATTATGGCTACACCTTC. The full variable domain, rest sourced from reference TRBV19 and TRBJ1-2, is DGGITQSPKYLFRKEGQNVTLSCEQNLNHDAMYWYRQDPGQGLRLIYYSQIVNDFQKGDIAEGYSVSREKKESFPLTVTSAQKNPTAFYLCASSRDRNYGYTFGSGTRLTVV.

The rearrangement uses TRBV2 and TRBJ2-1; TRBD2 aligns across 10 bases. The V segment lost 7 bases and the J segment 0 bases; nucleotides outside the gene matches: 18. The germline gives CDR1 SNHLY, CDR2 FYNNEI. This CDR3 is built from 20 residues. In nucleotides, the CDR3 is TGTGCCAGCACCTCTCTCGATGGGCTAGCGGGAGTCTCCTCCTACAATGAGCAGTTCTTC. Translated: CASTSLDGLAGVSSYNEQFF.

The chain recombines TRBV5-1 with TRBJ2-2; 7 bases fit TRBD2. The trim removed 6 bases at V and 3 bases at J, leaving 5 bases unmatched. This CDR3 contains 14 residues. Germline CDR1 is SGHRS and CDR2 is YFSETQ. The CDR3, as DNA: TGCGCCAGCACTAGCGGAGAATACACCGGGGAGCTGTTTTTT. Translation gives CASTSGEYTGELFF.

The chain joins TRBV10-2 to TRBJ2-5; 9 positions match TRBD1. Germline V lookup: CDR1 WSHSY, CDR2 SAAADI. The CDR3 runs to 14 residues. V dropped 6 bases and J dropped 5; count of bases not matched to a gene: 7. CDR3 DNA: TGCGCCAGCAGGGGACAGGGTATATGGGAGACCCAGTACTTC. It codes for CASRGQGIWETQYF.

V usage is TRBV6-5 and J usage is TRBJ2-7; D is possibly TRBD2 (7 bases). The CDR3 is 14 amino acids. Germline CDR1 MNHEY, CDR2 SVGAGI. Trimming left V 0 bases short and J 6 bases short, with 12 bases between. CDR3 residues: CASSYSRGGGEQYF. The CDR3 region has the DNA TGTGCCAGCAGTTACTCGCGGGGAGGGGGCGAGCAGTACTTC.

The chain recombines TRBV27 with TRBJ2-7, with TRBD1 as a possible D gene (6 bases). Per germline, CDR1 MNHEY and CDR2 SMNVEV (reference sequence). With 8 bases removed from V and 2 bases from J, the gap between germline ends came to 13 bases. CDR3 length: 13 amino acids. The CDR3 here is CASAQGLTYEQYF. CDR3 in DNA: TGTGCCAGCGCACAGGGTTTGACCTACGAGCAGTACTTC.

The rearrangement links TRBV11-2 to TRBJ2-7; D is unresolved. CDR1 is SGHAT and CDR2 is FQNNGV in the germline V gene. Between the trimmed V and J ends, which lost 0 bases and 2 bases, there was a span of 11 bases. This CDR3 contains 15 residues. The CDR3 reads CASSLERISTYEQYF. In nucleotides, the CDR3 is TGTGCCAGCAGCTTAGAGCGGATCTCGACCTACGAGCAGTACTTC.

This clone has a single count. As DNA, the CDR3 is TGTGCCAGCAGCCTGGTCTTGGGCAGCGAGCAGTACTTC. Residues: CASSLVLGSEQYF. The rearrangement uses TRBV3-1 (or the pseudogene TRBV3-2) and TRBJ2-7; no definite D call. This CDR3 is 13 amino acids long. Germline V gene data show CDR1 as LGHDT and CDR2 as YNNKEL (reference sequence). The germline V and J ends were trimmed by 4 bases and 6 bases, with 13 bases remaining between them.

For the CDR3, the DNA is TGTGCCAGCAGGGCCCGCTGGGGGGTCAGGGAGACCCAGTACTTC. Its protein product is CASRARWGVRETQYF. V usage is TRBV28 and J usage is TRBJ2-5; D is perhaps TRBD2 (6 bases). CDR3 size: 15 residues. In germline, CDR1 is MDHEN, CDR2 SYDVKM. Trimming removed 6 bases from V and 5 bases from J, with 19 bases in between.